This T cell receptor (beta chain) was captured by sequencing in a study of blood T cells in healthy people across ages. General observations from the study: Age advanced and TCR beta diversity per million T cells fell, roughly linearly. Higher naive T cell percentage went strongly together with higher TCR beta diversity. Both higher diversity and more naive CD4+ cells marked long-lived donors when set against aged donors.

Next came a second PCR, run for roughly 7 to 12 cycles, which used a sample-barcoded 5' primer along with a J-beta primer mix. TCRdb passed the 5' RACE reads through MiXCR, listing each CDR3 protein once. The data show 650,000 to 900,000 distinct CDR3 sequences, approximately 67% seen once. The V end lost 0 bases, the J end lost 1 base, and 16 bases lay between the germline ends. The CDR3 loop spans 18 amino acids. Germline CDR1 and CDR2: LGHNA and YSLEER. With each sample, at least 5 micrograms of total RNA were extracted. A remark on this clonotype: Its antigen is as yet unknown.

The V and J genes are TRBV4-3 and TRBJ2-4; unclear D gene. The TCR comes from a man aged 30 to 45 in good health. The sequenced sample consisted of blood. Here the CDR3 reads CASSQDRPRVMAKNIQYF. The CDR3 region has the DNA TGCGCCAGCAGCCAAGATCGGCCCCGAGTTATGGCCAAAAACATTCAGTACTTC.